A single sample is the source of the 3 T cell receptor beta chains below, sequenced in a study of cytomegalovirus exposure and HLA in healthy donors. 13 Jbeta primers and 60 Vbeta primers were used for the PCR. Measured with immunoSEQ multiplex PCR; TCRdb has only the in-frame clones, and not every one. The sample lists about 100,000 clones, around 69% seen once, with roughly 2.3% in the top ten. Sequences were obtained from PBMCs. The origin of the receptors is a man aged 18 to 29 in good health and CMV-seronegative.

The gene calls are TRBV9 and TRBJ1-1, with 8 nucleotides matching TRBD1. CDR3 size: 14 residues. From germline, CDR1 is SGDLS and CDR2 YYNGEE. V lost 4 bases to trimming and J lost 4 bases; unmatched junction nucleotides: 6. The CDR3 loop is CASSPFTGGTEAFF. CDR3 DNA: TGTGCCAGCAGCCCCTTTACAGGGGGCACTGAAGCTTTCTTT. Using reference TRBV9 and TRBJ1-1 for the parts outside the CDR3, the full variable domain is DSGVTQTPKHLITATGQRVTLRCSPRSGDLSVYWYQQSLDQGLQFLIQYYNGEERAKGNILERFSAQQFPDLHSELNLSSLELGDSALYFCASSPFTGGTEAFFGQGTRLTVV.

Concerning this clone: This same CDR3 is encoded by further DNA sequences in the sample. The chain carries TRBV9 and TRBJ2-3; 10 bases are a match to TRBD2. V lost 0 bases and J lost 2; bases outside the gene matches: 3. Germline CDR1 and CDR2: SGDLS and YYNGEE. The CDR3 extends over 16 amino acids. In nucleotides, the CDR3 is TGTGCCAGCAGCGTAGAAGCGGGGGGGACCACAGATACGCAGTATTTT. Translated, it gives CASSVEAGGTTDTQYF.

J is TRBJ2-3 and V is TRBV9, with D tentatively TRBD2 (6 bases). Germline V lookup: CDR1 SGDLS, CDR2 YYNGEE. V lost 3 bases, J lost 2 bases, and 16 bases lay in between. CDR3 length: 16 residues. The CDR3 nucleotides read TGTGCCAGCAGCGAGGGACTCATCGCCCACACAGATACGCAGTATTTT. It yields the protein CASSEGLIAHTDTQYF.